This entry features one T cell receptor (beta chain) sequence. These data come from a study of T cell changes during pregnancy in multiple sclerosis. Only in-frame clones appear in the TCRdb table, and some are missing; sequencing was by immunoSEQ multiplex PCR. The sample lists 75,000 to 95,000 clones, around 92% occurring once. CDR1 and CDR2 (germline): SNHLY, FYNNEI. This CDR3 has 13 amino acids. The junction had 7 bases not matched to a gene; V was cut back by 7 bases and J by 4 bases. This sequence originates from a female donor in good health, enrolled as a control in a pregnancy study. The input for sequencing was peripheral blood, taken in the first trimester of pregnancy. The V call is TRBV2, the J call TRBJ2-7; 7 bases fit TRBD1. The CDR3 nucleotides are TGTGCCAGCACGGGGACAGTTCTGTACGAGCAGTACTTC. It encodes CASTGTVLYEQYF.